This T cell receptor (beta chain) was captured in a study of identical twins. This clonotype showed up many times. As yet, its antigen is unknown. Trimming left V 3 bases short and J 6 bases short, with 16 bases between. Germline loops: CDR1 SGHDT, CDR2 YYEEEE. This CDR3 comprises 14 residues. The authors used template switching to add a universal primer site and gave cDNA unique molecular identifiers. TCRdb recomputed calls from the 5' RACE reads with MiXCR, one row per CDR3 protein. The table lists about 150,000 distinct CDR3 sequences, approximately 3.5% of them singletons, with approximately 7.6% in the top ten. The study's findings and limits: The study drew conclusions from cross-sectional statistical analysis, not from following the same donors.

Material: memory T cells sorted from blood. The gene calls are TRBV5-6 and TRBJ2-7; possibly TRBD1 for D (6 bases). The source is a man aged 18 to 30 in good health. For the CDR3, the DNA is TGTGCCAGCAGCTCTTCAGGGGCCTGGGGCGAGCAGTACTTC. It encodes CASSSSGAWGEQYF.